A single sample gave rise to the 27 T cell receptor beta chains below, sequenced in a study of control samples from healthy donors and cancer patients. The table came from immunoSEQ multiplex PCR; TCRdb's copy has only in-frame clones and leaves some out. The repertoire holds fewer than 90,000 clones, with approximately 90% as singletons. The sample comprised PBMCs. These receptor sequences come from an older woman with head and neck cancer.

CDR3 sequence: CSASRGGGGETQYF. Written as DNA, the CDR3 is TGCAGTGCTAGTCGGGGGGGAGGTGGGGAGACCCAGTACTTC. J is TRBJ2-5 and V is TRBV20-1; 8 nucleotides agree with TRBD2. The germline gives CDR1 DFQATT, CDR2 SNEGSKA (reference sequence). The CDR3 extends over 14 amino acids. With V trimmed by 3 bases and J by 5 bases, 8 bases remained unmatched.

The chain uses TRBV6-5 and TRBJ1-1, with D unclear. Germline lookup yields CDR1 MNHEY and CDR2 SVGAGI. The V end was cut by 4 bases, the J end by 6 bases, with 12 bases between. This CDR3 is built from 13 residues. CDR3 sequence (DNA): TGTGCCAGCAGTTCCCACTGGGAAGCTGAAGCTTTCTTT. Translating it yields CASSSHWEAEAFF.

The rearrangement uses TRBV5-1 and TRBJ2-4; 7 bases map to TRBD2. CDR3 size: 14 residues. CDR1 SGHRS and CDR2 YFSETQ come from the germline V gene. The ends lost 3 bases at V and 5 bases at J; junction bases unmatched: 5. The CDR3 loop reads CASSSSGAENIQYF. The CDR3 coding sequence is TGCGCCAGCAGCTCCAGCGGGGCGGAAAACATTCAGTACTTC. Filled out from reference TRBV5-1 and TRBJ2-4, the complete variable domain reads KAGVTQTPRYLIKTRGQQVTLSCSPISGHRSVSWYQQTPGQGLQFLFEYFSETQRNKGNFPGRFSGRQFSNSRSEMNVSTLELGDSALYLCASSSSGAENIQYFGAGTRLSVL.

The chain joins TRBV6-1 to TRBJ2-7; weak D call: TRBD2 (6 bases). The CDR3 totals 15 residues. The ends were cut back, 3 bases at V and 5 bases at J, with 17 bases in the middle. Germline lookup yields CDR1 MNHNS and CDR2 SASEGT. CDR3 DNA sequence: TGTGCCAGCAGTGACGCTGGGGGGAGTCACCACGAGCAGTACTTC. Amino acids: CASSDAGGSHHEQYF.

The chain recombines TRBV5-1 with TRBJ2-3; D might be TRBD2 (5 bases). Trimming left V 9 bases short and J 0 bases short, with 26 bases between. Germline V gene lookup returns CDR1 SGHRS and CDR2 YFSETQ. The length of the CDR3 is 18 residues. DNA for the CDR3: TGCGCCACTAAGACGGGTCTGGAGGTTCTTCCTAGCACAGATACGCAGTATTTT. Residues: CATKTGLEVLPSTDTQYF.

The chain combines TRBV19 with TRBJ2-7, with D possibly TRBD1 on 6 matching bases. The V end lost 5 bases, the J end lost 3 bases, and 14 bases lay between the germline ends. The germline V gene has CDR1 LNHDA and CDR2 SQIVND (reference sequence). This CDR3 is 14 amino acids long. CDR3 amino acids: CASSLDGTFYEQYF. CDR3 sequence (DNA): TGTGCCAGTAGTTTGGACGGGACATTCTACGAGCAGTACTTC.

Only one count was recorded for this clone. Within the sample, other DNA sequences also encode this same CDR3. The CDR3 reads CASSRLAGINEQFF. CDR3 nucleotides: TGTGCCAGCAGCCGACTAGCGGGTATCAATGAGCAGTTCTTC. V and J are TRBV27 and TRBJ2-1; 10 nucleotides line up with TRBD2. This CDR3 contains 14 residues. Germline CDR1 is MNHEY and CDR2 is SMNVEV (reference sequence). V dropped 6 bases and J dropped 6; count of bases not matched to a gene: 5.

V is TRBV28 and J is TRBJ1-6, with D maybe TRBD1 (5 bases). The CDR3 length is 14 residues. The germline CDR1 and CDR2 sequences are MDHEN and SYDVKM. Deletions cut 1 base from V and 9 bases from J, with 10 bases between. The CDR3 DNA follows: TGTGCCAGCAGTTTATCGGCAGGGCTTTCACCCCTCCACTTT. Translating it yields CASSLSAGLSPLHF.

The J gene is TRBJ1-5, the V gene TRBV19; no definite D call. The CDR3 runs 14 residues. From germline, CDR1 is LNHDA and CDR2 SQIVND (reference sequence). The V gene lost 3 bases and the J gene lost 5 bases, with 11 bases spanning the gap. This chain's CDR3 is CASSISGGYQPQHF. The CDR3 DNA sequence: TGTGCCAGTAGTATTTCGGGAGGTTATCAGCCCCAGCATTTT.

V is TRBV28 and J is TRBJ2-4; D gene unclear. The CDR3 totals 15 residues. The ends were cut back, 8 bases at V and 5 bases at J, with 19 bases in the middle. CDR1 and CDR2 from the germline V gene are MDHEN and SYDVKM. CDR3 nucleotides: TGTGCCAGCGGCGTCCCGGCAGGCTTAGAAAACATTCAGTACTTC. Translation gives CASGVPAGLENIQYF.

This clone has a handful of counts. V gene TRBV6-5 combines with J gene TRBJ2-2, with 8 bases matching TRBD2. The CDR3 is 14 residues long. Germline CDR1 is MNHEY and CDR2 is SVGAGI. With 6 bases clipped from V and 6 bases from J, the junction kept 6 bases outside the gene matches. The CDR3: CASSTSGGSGELFF. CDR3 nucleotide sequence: TGTGCCAGCAGCACTAGCGGAGGGTCCGGGGAGCTGTTTTTT.

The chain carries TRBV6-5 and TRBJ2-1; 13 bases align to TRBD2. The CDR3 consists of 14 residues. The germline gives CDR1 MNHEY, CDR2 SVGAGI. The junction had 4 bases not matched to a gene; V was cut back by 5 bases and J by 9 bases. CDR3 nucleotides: TGTGCCAGCAGTCGACTAGCGGGAGGAATTGAGCAGTTCTTC. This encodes CASSRLAGGIEQFF.

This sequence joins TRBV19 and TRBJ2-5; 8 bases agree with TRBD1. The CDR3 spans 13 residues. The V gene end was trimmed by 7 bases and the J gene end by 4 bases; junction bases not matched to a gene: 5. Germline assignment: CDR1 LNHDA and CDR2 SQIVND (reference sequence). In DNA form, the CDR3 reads TGTGCCAGTATGACAGGGGATAGAGAGACCCAGTACTTC. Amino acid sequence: CASMTGDRETQYF. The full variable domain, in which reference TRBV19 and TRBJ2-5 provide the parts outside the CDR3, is DGGITQSPKYLFRKEGQNVTLSCEQNLNHDAMYWYRQDPGQGLRLIYYSQIVNDFQKGDIAEGYSVSREKKESFPLTVTSAQKNPTAFYLCASMTGDRETQYFGPGTRLLVL.

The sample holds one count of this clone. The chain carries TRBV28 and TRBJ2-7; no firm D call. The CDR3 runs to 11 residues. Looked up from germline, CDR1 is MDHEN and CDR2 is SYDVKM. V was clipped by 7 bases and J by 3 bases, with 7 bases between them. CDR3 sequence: CASTANYEQYF. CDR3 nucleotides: TGTGCCAGCACCGCCAACTACGAGCAGTACTTC.

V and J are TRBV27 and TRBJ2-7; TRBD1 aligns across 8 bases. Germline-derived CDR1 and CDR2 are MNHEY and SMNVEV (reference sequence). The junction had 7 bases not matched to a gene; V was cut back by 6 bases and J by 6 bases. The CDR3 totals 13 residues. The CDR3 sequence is CASSLTTGGEQYF. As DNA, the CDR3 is TGTGCCAGCAGCCTCACCACAGGGGGCGAGCAGTACTTC.

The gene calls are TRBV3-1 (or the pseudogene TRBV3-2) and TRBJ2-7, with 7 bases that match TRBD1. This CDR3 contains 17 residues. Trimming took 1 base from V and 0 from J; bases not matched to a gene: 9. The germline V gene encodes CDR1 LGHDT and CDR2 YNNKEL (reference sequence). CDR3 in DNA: TGTGCCAGCAGCCAAGGGCGAAGGGGGCGAAGCTCCTACGAGCAGTACTTC. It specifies CASSQGRRGRSSYEQYF.

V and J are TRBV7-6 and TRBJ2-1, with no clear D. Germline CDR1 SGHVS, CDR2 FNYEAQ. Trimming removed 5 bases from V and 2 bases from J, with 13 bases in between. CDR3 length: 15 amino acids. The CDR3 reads CASSPPWPAYNEQFF. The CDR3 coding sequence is TGTGCCAGCAGCCCCCCTTGGCCGGCCTACAATGAGCAGTTCTTC.

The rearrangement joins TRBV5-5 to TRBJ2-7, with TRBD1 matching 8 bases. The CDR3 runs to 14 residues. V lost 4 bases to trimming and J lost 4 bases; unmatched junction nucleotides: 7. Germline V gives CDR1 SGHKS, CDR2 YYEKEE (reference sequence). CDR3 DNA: TGTGCCAGCAGCCTGACAGGGGATCCTTACGAGCAGTACTTC. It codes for CASSLTGDPYEQYF.

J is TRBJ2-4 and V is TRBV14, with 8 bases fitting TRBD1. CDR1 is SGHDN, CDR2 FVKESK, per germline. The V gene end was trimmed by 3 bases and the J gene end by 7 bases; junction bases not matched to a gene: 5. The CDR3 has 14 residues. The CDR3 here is CASSHSTGENIQYF. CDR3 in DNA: TGTGCCAGCAGCCATTCGACAGGGGAGAACATTCAGTACTTC.

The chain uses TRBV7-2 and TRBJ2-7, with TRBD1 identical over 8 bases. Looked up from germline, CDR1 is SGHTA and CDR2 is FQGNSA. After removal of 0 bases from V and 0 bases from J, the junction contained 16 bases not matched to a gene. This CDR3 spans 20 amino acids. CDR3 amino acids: CASSLAPGDRGFTISYEQYF. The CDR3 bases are TGTGCCAGCAGCTTAGCCCCTGGCGACAGGGGTTTCACCATCTCCTACGAGCAGTACTTC. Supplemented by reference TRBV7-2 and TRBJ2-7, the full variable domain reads GAGVSQSPSNKVTEKGKDVELRCDPISGHTALYWYRQSLGQGLEFLIYFQGNSAPDKSGLPSDRFSAERTGGSVSTLTIQRTQQEDSAVYLCASSLAPGDRGFTISYEQYFGPGTRLTVT.

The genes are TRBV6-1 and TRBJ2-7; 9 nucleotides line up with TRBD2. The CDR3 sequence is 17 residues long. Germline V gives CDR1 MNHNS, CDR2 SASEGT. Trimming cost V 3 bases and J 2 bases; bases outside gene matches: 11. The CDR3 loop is CASSDRGIIAGAYEQYF. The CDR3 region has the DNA TGTGCCAGCAGTGACAGGGGAATAATAGCGGGGGCCTACGAGCAGTACTTC.

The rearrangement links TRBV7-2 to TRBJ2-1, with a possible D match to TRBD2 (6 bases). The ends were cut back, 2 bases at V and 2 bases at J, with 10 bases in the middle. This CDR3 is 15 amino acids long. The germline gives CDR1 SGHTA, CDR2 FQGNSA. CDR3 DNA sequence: TGTGCCAGCAGCTTACGGCGGACTACCTACAATGAGCAGTTCTTC. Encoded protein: CASSLRRTTYNEQFF.

CDR3 DNA: TGTGCCAGCCGTCTACAGGGGTTTCTAAATGGCTACACCTTC. Translating gives CASRLQGFLNGYTF. The chain combines TRBV2 with TRBJ1-2; TRBD1 matches at 7 bases. The J segment lost 6 bases and the V segment lost 8 bases, leaving 12 bases of the junction unmatched. The CDR3 is made up of 14 amino acids. Germline CDR1 is SNHLY and CDR2 is FYNNEI.

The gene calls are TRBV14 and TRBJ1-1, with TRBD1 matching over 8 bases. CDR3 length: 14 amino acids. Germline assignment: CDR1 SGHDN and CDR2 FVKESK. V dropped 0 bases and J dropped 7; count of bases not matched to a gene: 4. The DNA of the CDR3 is TGTGCCAGCAGCCAAGACAGGGGGCTGGGTGAAGCTTTCTTT. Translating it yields CASSQDRGLGEAFF.

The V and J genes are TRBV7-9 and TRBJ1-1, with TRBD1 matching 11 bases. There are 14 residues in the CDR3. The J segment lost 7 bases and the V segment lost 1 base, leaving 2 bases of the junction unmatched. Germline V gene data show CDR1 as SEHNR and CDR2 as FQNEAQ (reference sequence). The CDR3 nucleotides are TGTGCCAGCAGCTTAGGGACAGGGGGCGGTGAAGCTTTCTTT. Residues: CASSLGTGGGEAFF.

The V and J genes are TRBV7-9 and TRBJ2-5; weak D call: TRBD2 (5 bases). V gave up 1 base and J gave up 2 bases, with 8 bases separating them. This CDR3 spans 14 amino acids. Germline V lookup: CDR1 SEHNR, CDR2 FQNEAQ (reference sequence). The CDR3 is CASSLGWTQETQYF. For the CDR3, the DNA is TGTGCCAGCAGCTTAGGGTGGACTCAAGAGACCCAGTACTTC. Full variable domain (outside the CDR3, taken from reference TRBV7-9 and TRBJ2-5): DTGVSQNPRHKITKRGQNVTFRCDPISEHNRLYWYRQTLGQGPEFLTYFQNEAQLEKSRLLSDRFSAERPKGSFSTLEIQRTEQGDSAMYLCASSLGWTQETQYFGPGTRLLVL.

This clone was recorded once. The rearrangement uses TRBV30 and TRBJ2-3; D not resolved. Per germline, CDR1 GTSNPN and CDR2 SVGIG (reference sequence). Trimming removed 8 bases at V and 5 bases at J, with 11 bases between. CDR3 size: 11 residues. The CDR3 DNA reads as TGTGCCCTCTCGCCCGGAGATACGCAGTATTTT. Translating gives CALSPGDTQYF.